The present entry profiles one T cell receptor (beta chain) with its context. These data belong to a study of T cell changes during pregnancy in multiple sclerosis. Some clones are missing from TCRdb's copy, which holds only in-frame ones; the method was immunoSEQ multiplex PCR. The table shows around 130,000 clones, with approximately 93% occurring only once. The trim removed 0 bases at V and 2 bases at J, leaving 8 bases unmatched. Germline assignment: CDR1 KGHSH and CDR2 LQKENI. The length of the CDR3 is 17 residues. The sequence was collected from a female donor with multiple sclerosis, enrolled in a pregnancy study. The V gene is TRBV18, the J gene TRBJ2-3; 7 bases align to TRBD1. This sample comprised peripheral blood, obtained before pregnancy. The CDR3 DNA reads as TGTGCCAGCTCACCACCTAAGGGGGCACGGGTCACAGATACGCAGTATTTT. It yields the protein CASSPPKGARVTDTQYF.